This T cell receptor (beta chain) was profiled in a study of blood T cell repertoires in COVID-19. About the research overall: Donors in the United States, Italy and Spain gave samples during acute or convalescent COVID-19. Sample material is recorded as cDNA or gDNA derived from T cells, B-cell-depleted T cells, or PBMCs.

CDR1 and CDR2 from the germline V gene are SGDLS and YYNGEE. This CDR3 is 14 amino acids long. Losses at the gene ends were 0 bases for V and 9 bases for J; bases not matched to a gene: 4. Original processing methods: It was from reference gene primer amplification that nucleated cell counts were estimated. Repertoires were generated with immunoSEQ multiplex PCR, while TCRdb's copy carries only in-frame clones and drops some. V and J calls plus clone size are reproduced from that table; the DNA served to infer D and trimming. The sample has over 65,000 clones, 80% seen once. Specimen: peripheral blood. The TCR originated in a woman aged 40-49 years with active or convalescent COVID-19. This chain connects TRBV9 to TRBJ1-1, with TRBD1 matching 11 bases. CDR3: CASSVGGQGAKAFF. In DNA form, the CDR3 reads TGTGCCAGCAGCGTAGGAGGACAGGGGGCGAAAGCTTTCTTT.